Only one count was recorded for the clone carrying this TCR beta chain. Antigen: not known. The data originate from a study of T cell clonotyping in hematopoietic cell transplantation. Study observations and caveats: Recipient TCR diversity dropped after transplant; expanded clonotypes rose from day 30 to 180.

This CDR3 is built from 17 residues. Unmatched junction bases numbered 17, after V lost 4 bases and J lost 10 bases. Germline V gives CDR1 SGHNT, CDR2 YYREEE (reference sequence). Time point indicated: recipient sample about 28 days before transplant, after cytoreduction. The table came from immunoSEQ multiplex PCR; TCRdb's copy has only in-frame clones and leaves some out. The table shows 25,000 to 30,000 clones, with more than 70% occurring only once. The chain couples TRBV5-4 to TRBJ1-1, with TRBD1 matching 12 bases. The receptor comes from a man in his forties or fifties with acute myeloid leukemia. Some clones in this sample may be carry-over from other donors' samples. The starting material was peripheral blood mononuclear cells, obtained before stem cell transplant. The CDR3 coding sequence is TGTGCCAGCAGCCCCGGGGGGACAGGGGGCCCGAGCCTCCTAGCTTTCTTT. Amino acids: CASSPGGTGGPSLLAFF.